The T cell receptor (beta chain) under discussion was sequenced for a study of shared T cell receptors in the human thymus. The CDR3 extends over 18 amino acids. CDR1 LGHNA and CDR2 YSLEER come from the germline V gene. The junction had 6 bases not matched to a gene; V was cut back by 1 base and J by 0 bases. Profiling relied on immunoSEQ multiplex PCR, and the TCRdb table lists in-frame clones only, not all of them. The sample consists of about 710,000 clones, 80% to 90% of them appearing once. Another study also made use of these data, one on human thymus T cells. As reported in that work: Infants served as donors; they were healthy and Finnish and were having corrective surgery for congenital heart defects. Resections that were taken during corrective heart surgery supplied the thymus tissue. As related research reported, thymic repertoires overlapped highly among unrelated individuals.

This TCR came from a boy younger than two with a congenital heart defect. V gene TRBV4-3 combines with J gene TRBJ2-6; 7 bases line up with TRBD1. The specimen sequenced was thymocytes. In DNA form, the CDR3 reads TGCGCCAGCAGCCAAGCCGGGACAGTTCCCTCTGGGGCCAACGTCCTGACTTTC. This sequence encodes CASSQAGTVPSGANVLTF.